The 11 T cell receptor beta chains listed next were all sequenced from one sample in a study of early T cells in non-severe SARS-CoV-2 infection. TCRdb reprocessed the 5' RACE reads with MiXCR, giving one entry per CDR3 protein. This sample has about 25,000 distinct CDR3 sequences; roughly 4.8% occur once, and the top ten carry about 7%. The sample taken for sequencing was whole blood. Every receptor here comes from an adult who was a healthcare worker with PCR-confirmed SARS-CoV-2 infection or an uninfected control (not recorded which).

This clonotype was observed at least ten times. CDR3 sequence: CASSHGRGRNQETQYF. The DNA for the CDR3 is TGCGCCAGCAGCCATGGGAGGGGGCGAAACCAAGAGACCCAGTACTTC. The chain combines TRBV4-1 with TRBJ2-5; D may match TRBD1 or TRBD2 (7 bases each). The V end lost 3 bases, the J end lost 0 bases, and 14 bases lay between the germline ends. CDR1 is MGHRA and CDR2 is YSYEKL in the germline V gene. This CDR3 spans 16 amino acids.

This clonotype turned up a few times. The rearrangement links TRBV7-9 to TRBJ2-7, with D possibly TRBD2 on 6 matching bases. CDR1 is SEHNR and CDR2 is FQNEAQ in the germline V gene (reference sequence). The CDR3 is made up of 13 amino acids. Trimming left V 2 bases short and J 7 bases short, with 12 bases between. The CDR3, as DNA: TGTGCCAGCAGCTTAAACGAGGGAGGTGAGCAGTACTTC. Translating it yields CASSLNEGGEQYF.

There are many counts of this clonotype. The chain recombines TRBV5-1 with TRBJ1-2; D is possibly TRBD1 (5 bases). This CDR3 is built from 16 residues. Germline V lookup: CDR1 SGHRS, CDR2 YFSETQ. Trimming removed 4 bases from V and 4 bases from J, with 20 bases in between. The DNA for the CDR3 is TGCGCCAGCAGCCGGAACACAGGACCTAGCCTCTATGGCTACACCTTC. Protein product: CASSRNTGPSLYGYTF.

This clonotype has ten or more counts. This chain links TRBV5-1 with TRBJ2-5; D possibly corresponds to TRBD2 (5 bases). Trimming took off 2 bases at V and 2 bases at J, with 13 bases between the two ends. Germline CDR1 and CDR2: SGHRS and YFSETQ. This CDR3 spans 15 amino acids. In DNA form, the CDR3 reads TGCGCCAGCAGCTTCAGCGGAGAGCAGCAAGAGACCCAGTACTTC. It specifies CASSFSGEQQETQYF. The whole variable domain, remainder taken from reference TRBV5-1 and TRBJ2-5, is KAGVTQTPRYLIKTRGQQVTLSCSPISGHRSVSWYQQTPGQGLQFLFEYFSETQRNKGNFPGRFSGRQFSNSRSEMNVSTLELGDSALYLCASSFSGEQQETQYFGPGTRLLVL.

This clonotype showed up many times. CDR3 sequence (DNA): TGTGCCTGGAGTGTAGGTAGCGGGAGTTACAATGAGCAGTTCTTC. The encoded protein is CAWSVGSGSYNEQFF. The V call is TRBV30, the J call TRBJ2-1, with 9 bases that match TRBD2. V lost 0 bases to trimming and J lost 4 bases; unmatched junction nucleotides: 4. The CDR3 has 15 residues. The V gene's germline CDR1 is GTSNPN and CDR2 SVGIG (reference sequence). The full variable domain, its missing parts supplied by reference TRBV30 and TRBJ2-1, is SQTIHQWPATLVQPVGSPLSLECTVEGTSNPNLYWYRQAAGRGLQLLFYSVGIGQISSEVPQNLSASRPQDRQFILSSKKLLLSDSGFYLCAWSVGSGSYNEQFFGPGTRLTVL.

Many counts were recorded for this clonotype. This chain links TRBV30 with TRBJ1-2, with D maybe TRBD1 (6 bases). Looked up from germline, CDR1 is GTSNPN and CDR2 is SVGIG (reference sequence). The CDR3 runs 12 residues. DNA of the CDR3: TGTGCTATGGGGGGGCGCCTCTATGGCTACACCTTC. The encoded protein is CAMGGRLYGYTF. Using reference TRBV30 and TRBJ1-2 for the parts outside the CDR3, the full variable domain is SQTIHQWPATLVQPVGSPLSLECTVEGTSNPNLYWYRQAAGRGLQLLFYSVGIGQISSEVPQNLSASRPQDRQFILSSKKLLLSDSGFYLCAMGGRLYGYTFGSGTRLTVV.

This clonotype turned up a few times. V gene TRBV7-9 combines with J gene TRBJ2-3; perhaps TRBD1 as D (5 bases). The CDR3 runs to 14 residues. Germline loops: CDR1 SEHNR, CDR2 FQNEAQ (reference sequence). V was cut by 0 bases and J by 2 bases, with 6 bases left in between. The chain's CDR3 is CASSLAQATDTQYF. CDR3 sequence (DNA): TGTGCCAGCAGCTTAGCACAGGCCACAGATACGCAGTATTTT.

This clonotype showed up many times. This sequence joins TRBV7-2 and TRBJ1-1; weak D call: TRBD1 (6 bases). Trimming took 4 bases from V and 0 from J, leaving 12 bases between them. Germline V lookup: CDR1 SGHTA, CDR2 FQGNSA. The CDR3 is 15 residues long. Written as DNA, the CDR3 is TGTGCCAGCAGCTCCACAGGGACCATGAACACTGAAGCTTTCTTT. Translation gives CASSSTGTMNTEAFF.

This clonotype ranks as medium-sized. The J gene is TRBJ2-1, the V gene TRBV7-9; 9 nucleotides match TRBD1. CDR3 length: 17 residues. Trimming removed 4 bases from V and 2 bases from J; junction bases left unmatched: 9. Germline CDR1 reads SEHNR; CDR2 reads FQNEAQ (reference sequence). The DNA of the CDR3 is TGTGCCAGCAGCTCGCCTGCCGGGACAGGGCCCTACAATGAGCAGTTCTTC. Translated: CASSSPAGTGPYNEQFF.

This clonotype was seen many times. The rearrangement uses TRBV30 and TRBJ2-3, with D maybe TRBD2 (5 bases). The CDR3 is 15 amino acids. Germline V CDR1 and CDR2: GTSNPN, SVGIG (reference sequence). Trimming removed 4 bases at V and 1 base at J, with 15 bases between. CDR3 coding DNA: TGTGCCTGGAACTGGATGGTGGGAGGCACAGATACGCAGTATTTT. Its protein product is CAWNWMVGGTDTQYF.

The chain combines TRBV7-9 with TRBJ2-7; TRBD1 agrees at 10 bases. Germline values: CDR1 SEHNR, CDR2 FQNEAQ (reference sequence). The CDR3 has 14 residues. The junction had 1 base not matched to a gene; V was cut back by 3 bases and J by 2 bases. The CDR3 sequence: CASSFGTGAYEQYF. For the CDR3, the DNA is TGTGCCAGCAGCTTCGGGACAGGGGCCTACGAGCAGTACTTC.